What follows are 29 T cell receptor beta chains derived from one specimen sequenced in a study of cytomegalovirus exposure and HLA in healthy donors. PCR used 60 Vbeta primers and 13 Jbeta primers. Profiled with immunoSEQ multiplex PCR; TCRdb holds only in-frame clones, not every one. The sample has some 180,000 clones, approximately 80% seen once. Sequences were obtained from PBMCs. The receptors here all came from a girl aged 2-9 years in good health and CMV-seropositive.

The chain has TRBV10-3 and TRBJ2-3, with 9 bases that match TRBD2. Trimming removed 2 bases from V and 5 bases from J; junction bases left unmatched: 8. Germline CDR1 and CDR2: ENHRY and SYGVKD. The CDR3 runs to 16 residues. The CDR3 loop reads CAISELPSGAGDTQYF. CDR3 DNA sequence: TGTGCCATCAGTGAGCTGCCTAGCGGGGCAGGAGATACGCAGTATTTT.

This clone has just one count. The chain carries TRBV6-1 and TRBJ1-3; D unclear. Trimming pared 4 bases from V and 14 bases from J, leaving 15 bases between. CDR1 and CDR2 from the germline V gene are MNHNS and SASEGT. CDR3 size: 12 residues. This CDR3 reads CASSVVGQALYF. As DNA, the CDR3 is TGTGCCAGCAGTGTGGTGGGTCAGGCATTATATTTT.

The rearrangement joins TRBV10-1 to TRBJ2-5; tentative D call: TRBD1 (6 bases). Germline-derived CDR1 and CDR2 are WNHNN and SYGVQD (reference sequence). Trimming took 3 bases from V and 5 from J, leaving 13 bases between them. The CDR3 totals 14 residues. The CDR3 loop reads CASSDAGVGETQYF. The CDR3 coding sequence is TGCGCCAGCAGTGATGCAGGGGTTGGGGAGACCCAGTACTTC.

The chain joins TRBV27 to TRBJ2-7; 12 positions match TRBD1. This CDR3 comprises 14 residues. Per the germline V gene, CDR1 is MNHEY and CDR2 is SMNVEV (reference sequence). V gave up 6 bases and J gave up 7 bases; unmatched junction bases: 7. CDR3 sequence reads: CASSPGTGGAEQYF. The CDR3 coding sequence is TGTGCCAGCAGCCCCGGGACAGGGGGCGCAGAGCAGTACTTC.

The V gene is TRBV7-9, the J gene TRBJ1-2; D not resolved. Germline V gene data show CDR1 as SEHNR and CDR2 as FQNEAQ (reference sequence). V gave up 1 base and J gave up 3 bases, with 9 bases separating them. The CDR3 contains 14 residues. The CDR3 loop reads CASSLVGLDYGYTF. CDR3 nucleotides: TGTGCCAGCAGCTTAGTTGGACTGGACTATGGCTACACCTTC.

The V call is TRBV2, the J call TRBJ2-7; a weak D match, TRBD1 (6 bases). Germline CDR1 is SNHLY and CDR2 is FYNNEI. This CDR3 is 15 amino acids long. V shed 7 bases and J shed 2 bases, with 18 bases lying between them. The CDR3 here is CASIRSGATPYEQYF. The CDR3 coding sequence is TGTGCCAGCATCCGATCAGGGGCAACCCCCTACGAGCAGTACTTC.

Remarks on this clone: At one end the junction does not follow the germline gene, possibly because of a read error. The rearrangement joins TRBV5-1 to TRBJ1-4; a weak D match, TRBD1 (5 bases). Per germline, CDR1 SGHRS and CDR2 YFSETQ. This CDR3 region has 14 residues. CDR3 sequence reads: CASSSGGGNEELFF. In DNA, the CDR3 is TGCGCCAGCAGCTCCGGGGGGGGGAATGAAGAACTGTTTTTT.

This chain joins TRBV4-1 and TRBJ2-1, with D possibly matching TRBD2 (6 bases). V shed 1 base and J shed 8 bases, with 18 bases lying between them. The CDR3 totals 16 residues. Germline V gene data show CDR1 as MGHRA and CDR2 as YSYEKL. CDR3 DNA: TGCGCCAGCAGCCAAGGGGAGGCAGGTCCAGTCTATGAGCAGTTCTTC. It is translated as CASSQGEAGPVYEQFF.

This clone came up a few times. This chain joins TRBV28 and TRBJ2-1, with 7 bases identical to TRBD2. The CDR3 totals 12 residues. Trimming at V came to 4 bases and at J to 7 bases, leaving 1 base not matched to a gene. CDR1 is MDHEN, CDR2 SYDVKM, per germline. CDR3 in amino acids: CASSSAGNEQFF. CDR3 bases: TGTGCCAGCAGTTCAGCGGGAAATGAGCAGTTCTTC. Complete variable domain (other parts from reference TRBV28 and TRBJ2-1): DVKVTQSSRYLVKRTGEKVFLECVQDMDHENMFWYRQDPGLGLRLIYFSYDVKMKEKGDIPEGYSVSREKKERFSLILESASTNQTSMYLCASSSAGNEQFFGPGTRLTVL.

The V call is TRBV12-5, the J call TRBJ2-1, with TRBD1 as a possible D gene (5 bases). Trimming left V 3 bases short and J 9 bases short, with 9 bases between. Germline CDR1 is LGHNT and CDR2 is FRNRAP. CDR3 length equals 12 residues. The CDR3 sequence is CASGLSDSEQFF. CDR3 sequence (DNA): TGTGCTAGTGGTTTATCTGACAGTGAGCAGTTCTTC.

A single count supports this clone. The V gene is TRBV5-8, the J gene TRBJ1-2; tentatively, D is TRBD1 (5 bases). The CDR3 extends over 13 amino acids. Germline values: CDR1 SGHTS, CDR2 YDEGEE. V was pared by 1 base and J by 5 bases, with 9 bases between. CDR3 sequence (DNA): TGTGCCAGCAGCTTGAACAGGCAGTATGGCTACACCTTC. Residues: CASSLNRQYGYTF.

The rearrangement joins TRBV14 to TRBJ2-1, with TRBD2 identical over 10 bases. The CDR3 totals 16 residues. J gave up 4 bases and V 0 bases, and 3 bases lay outside the gene matches. Germline assignment: CDR1 SGHDN and CDR2 FVKESK. The CDR3 sequence is CASSQEASGRYNEQFF. CDR3 DNA: TGTGCCAGCAGCCAAGAGGCTAGCGGGAGATACAATGAGCAGTTCTTC.

This clone was seen a single time. This chain links TRBV9 with TRBJ1-3, with TRBD1 matching 12 bases. V lost 10 bases, J lost 2 bases, and 10 bases stayed unmatched. Germline V CDR1 and CDR2: SGDLS, YYNGEE. The CDR3 is made up of 16 amino acids. The CDR3: CASTSGTGGTGNTIYF. CDR3 sequence (DNA): TGTGCCTCGACCTCCGGGACAGGGGGCACTGGAAACACCATATATTTT.

The CDR3 sequence is CAISDRQTNEKLFF. In DNA form, the CDR3 reads TGTGCCATCAGTGACAGGCAGACTAATGAAAAACTGTTTTTT. The chain employs TRBV10-3 and TRBJ1-4; D is ambiguous. This CDR3 spans 14 amino acids. The germline V and J ends were trimmed by 3 bases and 2 bases, with 7 bases remaining between them. The germline V gene has CDR1 ENHRY and CDR2 SYGVKD.

V is TRBV11-2 and J is TRBJ2-7; 9 nucleotides match TRBD2. The CDR3 sequence is 16 residues long. The ends lost 7 bases at V and 4 bases at J; junction bases unmatched: 14. Germline V gene lookup returns CDR1 SGHAT and CDR2 FQNNGV. The CDR3 DNA is TGTGCCAGCAACTATTATTTAGCGGGAGAAGGGTACGAGCAGTACTTC. The encoded protein is CASNYYLAGEGYEQYF. The entire variable domain, with the rest obtained from reference TRBV11-2 and TRBJ2-7, is as follows: EAGVAQSPRYKIIEKRQSVAFWCNPISGHATLYWYQQILGQGPKLLIQFQNNGVVDDSQLPKDRFSAERLKGVDSTLKIQPAKLEDSAVYLCASNYYLAGEGYEQYFGPGTRLTVT.

The gene calls are TRBV4-1 and TRBJ2-7; 10 positions agree with TRBD1. This CDR3 comprises 15 residues. The ends lost 3 bases at V and 2 bases at J; junction bases unmatched: 4. Germline V gives CDR1 MGHRA, CDR2 YSYEKL. The CDR3: CASSQSGTGAYEQYF. The CDR3 nucleotides read TGCGCCAGCAGCCAGTCCGGGACAGGGGCCTACGAGCAGTACTTC.

The chain recombines TRBV6-5 with TRBJ2-7; 7 nucleotides align to TRBD1. Germline CDR1 reads MNHEY; CDR2 reads SVGAGI. The CDR3 sequence is 12 residues long. V dropped 6 bases and J dropped 1; count of bases not matched to a gene: 0. In nucleotides, the CDR3 is TGTGCCAGCAGACAGGGGTCCTACGAGCAGTACTTC. This sequence encodes CASRQGSYEQYF.

The rearrangement joins TRBV10-3 to TRBJ2-1; D not resolved. Per germline, CDR1 ENHRY and CDR2 SYGVKD. The CDR3 length is 11 residues. V lost 4 bases and J lost 7, with 5 bases in between. The CDR3 nucleotides are TGTGCCATCAGTGTATCGAATGAGCAGTTCTTC. Its translation: CAISVSNEQFF.

The rearrangement joins TRBV5-1 to TRBJ1-1; 8 positions agree with TRBD1. CDR1 is SGHRS, CDR2 YFSETQ, per germline. With 3 bases clipped from V and 7 bases from J, the junction kept 8 bases outside the gene matches. This CDR3 contains 14 residues. CDR3 nucleotide sequence: TGCGCCAGCAGCTCTATTACAGGGGGTCATGAAGCTTTCTTT. Encoded protein: CASSSITGGHEAFF.

The chain links TRBV30 to TRBJ1-2; the match to TRBD1 covers 9 bases. This CDR3 has 13 amino acids. Germline trimming cut 0 bases from V and 6 bases from J; bases unmatched to any gene: 2. Germline V gives CDR1 GTSNPN, CDR2 SVGIG (reference sequence). The CDR3 DNA follows: TGTGCCTGGAGTGTCTGGACAGGGGATGGCTACACCTTC. Its translation is CAWSVWTGDGYTF.

The J gene is TRBJ2-7, the V gene TRBV29-1; possible D gene TRBD1, 6 bases. CDR3 length equals 15 residues. The germline gives CDR1 SQVTM, CDR2 ANQGSEA. V gave up 2 bases and J gave up 4 bases, with 18 bases separating them. This CDR3 reads CSVESPTGSGYEQYF. The CDR3 DNA is TGCAGCGTTGAATCCCCAACAGGGTCAGGATACGAGCAGTACTTC.

The rearrangement links TRBV5-4 to TRBJ2-3; 11 bases match TRBD2. The CDR3 extends over 17 amino acids. V shed 4 bases, J shed 2 bases, and the junction held 9 bases outside the gene matches. Germline lookup yields CDR1 SGHNT and CDR2 YYREEE (reference sequence). The CDR3 here is CASSGTGLAEHTDTQYF. CDR3 in DNA: TGTGCCAGCAGCGGAACGGGACTAGCGGAGCACACAGATACGCAGTATTTT.

The V and J genes are TRBV11-1 and TRBJ2-7; D is unclear. The CDR3 extends over 12 amino acids. Germline-derived CDR1 and CDR2 are SGHAT and FQDESV (reference sequence). V gave up 4 bases and J gave up 12 bases, with 16 bases separating them. As DNA, the CDR3 is TGTGCCAGCAGCTCGCGTGGAGACCCCCGGTACTTC. This encodes CASSSRGDPRYF.

The chain links TRBV7-6 to TRBJ2-2, with 9 nucleotides matching TRBD1. CDR1 is SGHVS, CDR2 FNYEAQ, per germline. With V trimmed by 3 bases and J by 6 bases, 5 bases remained unmatched. The CDR3 is 15 residues long. The CDR3 is CASSFGRQGAGELFF. The CDR3, as DNA: TGTGCCAGCAGCTTCGGACGACAGGGGGCCGGGGAGCTGTTTTTT.

This clone was picked up many times. This sample includes further DNA sequences coding for the same CDR3. V and J are TRBV9 and TRBJ1-1; D remains unclear. Germline V gene lookup returns CDR1 SGDLS and CDR2 YYNGEE. Trimming removed 2 bases from V and 2 bases from J, with 7 bases in between. The CDR3 consists of 13 residues. The CDR3 reads CASSVSRNTEAFF. The CDR3 DNA sequence: TGTGCCAGCAGCGTGAGTCGAAACACTGAAGCTTTCTTT.

The rearrangement joins TRBV9 to TRBJ2-5; 11 bases agree with TRBD1. Near its end, the DNA agrees better with TRBJ2-7, so the J call may be wrong. The CDR3 length is 15 residues. From germline, CDR1 is SGDLS and CDR2 YYNGEE. The CDR3 coding sequence is TGTGCCAGCAGTCCCGGGACAGGGGGTATCTACGAGCAGTACTTC. Protein sequence: CASSPGTGGIYEQYF.

The chain uses TRBV19 and TRBJ1-5; 7 positions match TRBD1. Germline V lookup: CDR1 LNHDA, CDR2 SQIVND (reference sequence). The CDR3 is 15 residues long. Trimming removed 5 bases from V and 4 bases from J; junction bases left unmatched: 8. Here the CDR3 reads CASSPTGIRNQPQHF. The DNA of the CDR3 is TGTGCCAGTAGTCCGACAGGGATTCGGAATCAGCCCCAGCATTTT.

The chain uses TRBV18 and TRBJ1-6; possible D gene TRBD1, 6 bases. V was trimmed by 1 base and J by 7 bases, leaving 11 bases between them. The CDR3 is made up of 15 amino acids. Germline CDR1 is KGHSH and CDR2 is LQKENI. The CDR3 nucleotides are TGTGCCAGCTCACCACTTGAGGGACACAATTCACCCCTCCACTTT. Translating it yields CASSPLEGHNSPLHF.

A remark on this clone: This same CDR3 is encoded by further DNA sequences in the sample. V and J are TRBV12-5 and TRBJ2-1; D possibly corresponds to TRBD1 (5 bases). Trimming removed 6 bases at V and 7 bases at J, with 13 bases between. This CDR3 is built from 13 residues. Looked up from germline, CDR1 is LGHNT and CDR2 is FRNRAP. CDR3 nucleotide sequence: TGTGCTAGTGGCTTCTACCAGGGTAATGAGCAGTTCTTC. The encoded protein is CASGFYQGNEQFF.